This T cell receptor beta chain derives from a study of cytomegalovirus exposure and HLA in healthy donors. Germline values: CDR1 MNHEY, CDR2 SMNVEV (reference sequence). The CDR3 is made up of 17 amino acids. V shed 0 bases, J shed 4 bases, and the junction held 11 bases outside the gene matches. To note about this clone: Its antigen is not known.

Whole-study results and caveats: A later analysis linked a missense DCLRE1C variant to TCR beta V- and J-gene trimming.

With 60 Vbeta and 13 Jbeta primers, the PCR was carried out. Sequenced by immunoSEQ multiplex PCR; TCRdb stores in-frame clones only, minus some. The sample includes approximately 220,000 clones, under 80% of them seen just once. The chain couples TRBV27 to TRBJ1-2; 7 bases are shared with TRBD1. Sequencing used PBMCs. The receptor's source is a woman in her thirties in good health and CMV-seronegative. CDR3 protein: CASSLSTAGGLGYGYTF. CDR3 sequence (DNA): TGTGCCAGCAGTTTATCCACGGCAGGGGGGCTCGGCTATGGCTACACCTTC.